This TCR beta chain derives from a study of blood T cell repertoires in COVID-19. Study-level background: Acute and convalescent COVID-19 specimens originated in the United States, Italy and Spain. T cells, B-cell-depleted T cells, or PBMCs supplied cDNA or gDNA.

This clone came up once. There are 16 residues in the CDR3. CDR1 and CDR2 from the germline V gene are SGHAT and FQNNGV. Trimming took 2 bases from V and 4 from J, leaving 14 bases between them. Original analysis: Reference gene primer amplification in the assay estimated nucleated cell counts. Here immunoSEQ multiplex PCR was the method, and the copy in TCRdb shows in-frame clones only, minus some. Clonal size and the V and J genes are those of that table, whereas D and trimming came from the DNA. The profile shows some 220,000 clones, more than 65% of them singletons. The chain links TRBV11-2 to TRBJ2-2; D might be TRBD2 (6 bases). The TCR was taken from a middle-aged man with active or convalescent COVID-19. Sequencing used peripheral blood. CDR3 nucleotide sequence: TGTGCCAGCAGCTTAACCGGGACTGCCAGCACCGGGGAGCTGTTTTTT. It is translated as CASSLTGTASTGELFF. The variable domain in full, with the rest retrieved from reference TRBV11-2 and TRBJ2-2, is EAGVAQSPRYKIIEKRQSVAFWCNPISGHATLYWYQQILGQGPKLLIQFQNNGVVDDSQLPKDRFSAERLKGVDSTLKIQPAKLEDSAVYLCASSLTGTASTGELFFGEGSRLTVL.